The 17 T cell receptor beta chains reported below all come from one sample, sequenced in a study of blood T cell repertoires in COVID-19. Data came from immunoSEQ multiplex PCR; TCRdb stores just in-frame clones and leaves some out. The profile shows about 310,000 clones, approximately 85% of them singletons. The sequencing input was PBMCs or T cells enriched from blood (not recorded which). These receptor sequences come from a man aged 25-45 years who had recovered from COVID-19.

The rearrangement joins TRBV19 to TRBJ1-4; D might be TRBD1 (5 bases). Germline assignment: CDR1 LNHDA and CDR2 SQIVND (reference sequence). V dropped 7 bases and J dropped 8 bases, with 17 bases sitting between them. The CDR3 loop spans 14 amino acids. CDR3 nucleotides: TGTGCCAGTAACAGACGGCAGGGAGGGGAAAAACTGTTTTTT. Amino acids: CASNRRQGGEKLFF.

The chain employs TRBV19 and TRBJ1-6; D is possibly TRBD1 (5 bases). CDR1 is LNHDA, CDR2 SQIVND, per germline (reference sequence). Trimming took 5 bases from V and 10 from J, leaving 12 bases between them. This CDR3 comprises 13 residues. The CDR3 DNA reads as TGTGCCAGTAGTTCCTTTCAGGGATCACCCCTCCACTTT. This translates into CASSSFQGSPLHF.

This clone was detected only a few times. This rearrangement joins TRBV9 to TRBJ2-5; TRBD2 is a possible D gene (6 bases). CDR1 is SGDLS, CDR2 YYNGEE, per germline. The CDR3 length is 16 residues. Trimming removed 4 bases at V and 0 bases at J, with 16 bases between. CDR3: CASSPRGSGYQETQYF. CDR3 nucleotide sequence: TGTGCCAGCAGCCCACGGGGGAGCGGGTACCAAGAGACCCAGTACTTC.

The chain couples TRBV3-1 (or the pseudogene TRBV3-2) to TRBJ1-4; D is undetermined. Germline CDR1 LGHDT, CDR2 YNNKEL (reference sequence). The CDR3 contains 16 residues. Deletions cut 4 bases from V and 0 bases from J, with 12 bases between. The CDR3: CASSLVAIATNEKLFF. The CDR3 DNA sequence: TGTGCCAGCAGCCTCGTTGCGATTGCAACTAATGAAAAACTGTTTTTT.

J is TRBJ1-1 and V is TRBV18; D uncertain. This CDR3 has 14 amino acids. The germline CDR1 and CDR2 sequences are KGHSH and LQKENI. V was trimmed by 7 bases and J by 1 base, leaving 13 bases between them. The CDR3 bases are TGTGCCAGCTTCGACTCAATGGGGAACACTGAAGCTTTCTTT. Translated, it gives CASFDSMGNTEAFF.

V gene TRBV5-1 combines with J gene TRBJ1-4, with 7 positions matching TRBD1. In germline, CDR1 is SGHRS, CDR2 YFSETQ. The CDR3 contains 14 residues. V lost 2 bases, J lost 8 bases, and 6 bases stayed unmatched. The CDR3 is CASSFDRVEEKLFF. In nucleotides, the CDR3 is TGCGCCAGCAGCTTTGACAGGGTGGAGGAAAAACTGTTTTTT.

The chain has TRBV10-2 and TRBJ1-4; maybe TRBD1 (5 bases). The CDR3 consists of 18 residues. In germline, CDR1 is WSHSY, CDR2 SAAADI. Trimming took 2 bases from V and 0 from J, leaving 16 bases between them. The CDR3 sequence is CASSERLQGGATNEKLFF. Here the CDR3 DNA reads TGCGCCAGCAGTGAGAGGCTGCAGGGTGGAGCAACTAATGAAAAACTGTTTTTT.

There are a few counts of this clone. The chain employs TRBV6-1 and TRBJ2-7; D not resolved. V lost 1 base, J lost 0 bases, and 10 bases lay in between. CDR1 and CDR2 from the germline V gene are MNHNS and SASEGT. The CDR3 is 15 residues long. CDR3 nucleotide sequence: TGTGCCAGCAGTGAAGTAGGCGGTAGCTCCTACGAGCAGTACTTC. Translation: CASSEVGGSSYEQYF.

The V gene is TRBV5-1, the J gene TRBJ1-1; D not resolved. Trimming shortened V by 2 bases and J by 3 bases, and 8 bases separated the two germline ends. This CDR3 has 13 amino acids. Germline V gene lookup returns CDR1 SGHRS and CDR2 YFSETQ. The CDR3 DNA reads TGCGCCAGCAGCTTTGCCCGGGACACTGAAGCTTTCTTT. This translates into CASSFARDTEAFF.

The genes are TRBV14 and TRBJ2-7; 7 bases match TRBD2. CDR1 and CDR2 from the germline V gene are SGHDN and FVKESK. Trimming cost V 1 base and J 2 bases; bases outside gene matches: 11. This CDR3 is 17 amino acids long. CDR3 coding DNA: TGTGCCAGCAGCCAAGCGACTAGCACAGCCTCGACCTACGAGCAGTACTTC. Residues: CASSQATSTASTYEQYF.

The CDR3 bases are TGTGCCAGCAGTTTCCGCGCCTCTAGCACAGATACGCAGTATTTT. It yields the protein CASSFRASSTDTQYF. The V gene is TRBV3-1 (or the pseudogene TRBV3-2), the J gene TRBJ2-3, with D hard to call. This CDR3 region has 15 residues. Germline loops: CDR1 LGHDT, CDR2 YNNKEL (reference sequence). With 6 bases removed from V and 0 bases from J, the gap between germline ends came to 13 bases.

This sequence joins TRBV27 and TRBJ1-5; 12 bases agree with TRBD1. Germline V gene lookup returns CDR1 MNHEY and CDR2 SMNVEV (reference sequence). The V gene end was trimmed by 6 bases and the J gene end by 0 bases; junction bases not matched to a gene: 9. The CDR3 length is 18 residues. CDR3 bases: TGTGCCAGCAGCCCGGGGACAGGGGGCCCTTATAGCAATCAGCCCCAGCATTTT. Translated: CASSPGTGGPYSNQPQHF.

This clone was counted only a few times. The chain is built from TRBV4-1 and TRBJ1-2; 8 nucleotides agree with TRBD1. CDR3 size: 14 residues. Trimming took 3 bases from V and 7 from J; bases not matched to a gene: 7. CDR1 and CDR2 (germline): MGHRA, YSYEKL. The CDR3 nucleotides read TGCGCCAGCAGCCAGGATACAGGGGGAGGTGGCTACACCTTC. This gives the protein CASSQDTGGGGYTF.

The chain recombines TRBV12-3 or TRBV12-4 with TRBJ2-3, with TRBD2 matching over 7 bases. There are 13 residues in the CDR3. The junction had 3 bases not matched to a gene; V was cut back by 2 bases and J by 7 bases. The chain's CDR3 is CASSLRGENTQYF. The DNA for the CDR3 is TGTGCCAGCAGTTTACGGGGGGAAAATACGCAGTATTTT.

This clone was seen a handful of times. The chain employs TRBV7-2 and TRBJ2-2; possible D gene TRBD2, 6 bases. This CDR3 has 15 residues. In germline, CDR1 is SGHTA, CDR2 FQGNSA. The ends were cut back, 3 bases at V and 7 bases at J, with 15 bases in the middle. CDR3 nucleotide sequence: TGTGCCAGCAGCTTTTCCCGCATGGGGGGCGGGGAGCTGTTTTTT. Its translation: CASSFSRMGGGELFF.

The chain is built from TRBV6-6 and TRBJ1-1; 8 nucleotides line up with TRBD1. The ends lost 5 bases at V and 4 bases at J; junction bases unmatched: 21. The CDR3 runs 19 residues. Looked up from germline, CDR1 is MNHNY and CDR2 is SVGAGI (reference sequence). The CDR3 DNA sequence: TGTGCCAGCAGTCCCCAAGCGGGGACAGGTAGGTTGTTGGGCACTGAAGCTTTCTTT. This translates into CASSPQAGTGRLLGTEAFF.

CDR3 region: CASSEPAPGELFF. DNA of the CDR3: TGTGCCAGCAGTGAACCCGCGCCCGGGGAGCTGTTTTTT. The J gene is TRBJ2-2, the V gene TRBV2; D call uncertain. Between the trimmed V and J ends, which lost 2 bases and 6 bases, there was a span of 7 bases. Germline CDR1 reads SNHLY; CDR2 reads FYNNEI. CDR3 length: 13 amino acids. The whole variable domain, filled in from reference TRBV2 and TRBJ2-2, reads EPEVTQTPSHQVTQMGQEVILRCVPISNHLYFYWYRQILGQKVEFLVSFYNNEISEKSEIFDDQFSVERPDGSNFTLKIRSTKLEDSAMYFCASSEPAPGELFFGEGSRLTVL.